This TCR beta chain appears in the sequencing data of a study of shared clonotypes between healthy human individuals. Trimming pared 0 bases from V and 9 bases from J, leaving 10 bases between. CDR1 and CDR2 from the germline V gene are SGHRS and YFSETQ. CDR3 length equals 13 residues. Assay used: immunoSEQ multiplex PCR; TCRdb lists only in-frame clones, some missing. The sample shows about a million clones, about 77% of them seen only once. The V gene is TRBV5-1, the J gene TRBJ1-5; D gene ambiguous. What was sequenced was memory CD4+ T cells sorted from blood. This sample's subset: CD45RA-negative fraction. The receptor comes from a man in his late teens or twenties in good health. CDR3 nucleotides: TGCGCCAGCAGCTTGGATTCCGGGAGGCCCCAGCATTTT. Translating it yields CASSLDSGRPQHF.